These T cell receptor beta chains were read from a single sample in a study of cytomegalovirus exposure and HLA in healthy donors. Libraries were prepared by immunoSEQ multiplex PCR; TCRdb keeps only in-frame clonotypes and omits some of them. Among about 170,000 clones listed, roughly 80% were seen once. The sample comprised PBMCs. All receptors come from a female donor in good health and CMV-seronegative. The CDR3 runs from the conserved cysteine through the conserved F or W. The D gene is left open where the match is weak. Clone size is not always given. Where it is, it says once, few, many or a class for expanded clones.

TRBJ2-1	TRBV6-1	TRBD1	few	TGTGCCAGCAGCCCCGACAGGGTAGGCTACAATGAGCAGTTCTTC	CASSPDRVGYNEQFF
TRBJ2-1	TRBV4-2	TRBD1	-	TGTGCCAGCAGCCAAGCCGGGACAGGGTCTCTCGACCCCTACTACAATGAGCAGTTCTTC	CASSQAGTGSLDPYYNEQFF
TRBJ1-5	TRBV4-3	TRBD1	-	TGCGCCAGCAGCCAGGACAGGGGTCAGCCCCAGCATTTT	CASSQDRGQPQHF
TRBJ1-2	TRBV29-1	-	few	TGCAGCGTTGATACGACGGACAGCTATGGCTACACCTTC	CSVDTTDSYGYTF
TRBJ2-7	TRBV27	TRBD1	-	TGTGCCAGCAGGGGACAGGGTCCCTACGAGCAGTACTTC	CASRGQGPYEQYF
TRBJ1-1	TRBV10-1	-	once	TGCGCCAGCAGTGAGTGTGACAGGTCCGGTATGACTGAAGCTTTCTTT	CASSECDRSGMTEAFF
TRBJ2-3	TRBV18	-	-	TGTGCCAGCTCATCGGGACAAATCACAGATACGCAGTATTTT	CASSSGQITDTQYF
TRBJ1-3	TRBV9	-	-	TGTGCCAGCAGCATACATCAGGGGTCCTCTGGAAACACCATATATTTT	CASSIHQGSSGNTIYF
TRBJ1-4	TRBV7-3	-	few	TGTGCCAGCAGTCTAACGGGTGCAACTAATGAAAAACTGTTTTTT	CASSLTGATNEKLFF
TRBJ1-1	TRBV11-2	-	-	TGTGCCAGCAGCGCAACGGGACTCCAAACTGAAGCTTTCTTT	CASSATGLQTEAFF
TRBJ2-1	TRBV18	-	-	TGTGCCAGCTCACAACAGGTTCCTCCCTACAATGAGCAGTTCTTC	CASSQQVPPYNEQFF
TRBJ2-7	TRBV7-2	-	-	TGTGCCAGCAGCTTAGCGTACGGTTACGAGCAGTACTTC	CASSLAYGYEQYF
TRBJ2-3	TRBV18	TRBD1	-	TGTGCCAGCTCACCTCCGGCCAGGACAGGGGCTGGGACGCAGTATTTT	CASSPPARTGAGTQYF
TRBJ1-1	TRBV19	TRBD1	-	TGTGCCAGTAGTACGGGACAGATGAACACTGAAGCTTTCTTT	CASSTGQMNTEAFF
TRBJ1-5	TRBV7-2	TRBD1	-	TGTGCCAGCAGCCTTGGACAGGTGGAGCAGCCCCAGCATTTT	CASSLGQVEQPQHF
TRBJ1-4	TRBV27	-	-	TGTGCCAGCAGTTTCACCCGGACAGTCGCTAATGAAAAACTGTTTTTT	CASSFTRTVANEKLFF
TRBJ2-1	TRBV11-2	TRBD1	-	TGTGCCAGCAGCTTAGCCGGGACAGGCCGCAGGGGCTCCTACAATGAGCAGTTCTTC	CASSLAGTGRRGSYNEQFF
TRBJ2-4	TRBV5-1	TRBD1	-	TGCGCCAGCAGCTTGGACCCGGGACAGGACACCCTTCAGTACTTC	CASSLDPGQDTLQYF
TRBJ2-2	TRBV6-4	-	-	TGTGCCAGCAGTAACAGGGACACCGGGGAGCTGTTTTTT	CASSNRDTGELFF
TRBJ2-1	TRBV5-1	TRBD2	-	TGCGCCAGCAGCTTTGGACTAGCGGGGGGGCTCAGCTCCTACAATGAGCAGTTCTTC	CASSFGLAGGLSSYNEQFF
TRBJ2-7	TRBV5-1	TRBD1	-	TGCGCCAGCAGCTCAAATTCTGGGACAGGGGCGGACGAGCAGTACTTC	CASSSNSGTGADEQYF
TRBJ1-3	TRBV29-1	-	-	TGCAGCGTTGGATACAGCTCTGGAAACACCATATATTTT	CSVGYSSGNTIYF
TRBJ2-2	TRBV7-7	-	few	TGTGCCAGCAGCGTTACAGGGTACACCGGGGAGCTGTTTTTT	CASSVTGYTGELFF
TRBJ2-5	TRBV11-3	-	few	TGTGCCAGCAGGGGATTTACAGGGGAGGTTGGGGAGACCCAGTACTTC	CASRGFTGEVGETQYF
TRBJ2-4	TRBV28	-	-	TGTGCCAGCAGTAAATCAGGGGAGCTGGGCAAAAACATTCAGTACTTC	CASSKSGELGKNIQYF
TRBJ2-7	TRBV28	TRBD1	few	TGTGCCAGCAGAGACAGGGGACCTACCTACGAGCAGTACTTC	CASRDRGPTYEQYF
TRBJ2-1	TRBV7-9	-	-	TGTGCCAGCAGCTTAGAGGGAGGGGGCTACAATGAGCAGTTCTTC	CASSLEGGGYNEQFF
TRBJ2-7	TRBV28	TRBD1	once	TGTGCCAGCAGCCTATTGGACAGGACCTACGAGCAGTACTTC	CASSLLDRTYEQYF
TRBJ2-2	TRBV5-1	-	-	TGCGCCAGCAGCTTGGCTGGGCTCAACACCGGGGAGCTGTTTTTT	CASSLAGLNTGELFF
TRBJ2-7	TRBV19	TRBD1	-	TGTGCCAGTAGGAACCCCGGGGACAGGTCCTACGAGCAGTACTTC	CASRNPGDRSYEQYF